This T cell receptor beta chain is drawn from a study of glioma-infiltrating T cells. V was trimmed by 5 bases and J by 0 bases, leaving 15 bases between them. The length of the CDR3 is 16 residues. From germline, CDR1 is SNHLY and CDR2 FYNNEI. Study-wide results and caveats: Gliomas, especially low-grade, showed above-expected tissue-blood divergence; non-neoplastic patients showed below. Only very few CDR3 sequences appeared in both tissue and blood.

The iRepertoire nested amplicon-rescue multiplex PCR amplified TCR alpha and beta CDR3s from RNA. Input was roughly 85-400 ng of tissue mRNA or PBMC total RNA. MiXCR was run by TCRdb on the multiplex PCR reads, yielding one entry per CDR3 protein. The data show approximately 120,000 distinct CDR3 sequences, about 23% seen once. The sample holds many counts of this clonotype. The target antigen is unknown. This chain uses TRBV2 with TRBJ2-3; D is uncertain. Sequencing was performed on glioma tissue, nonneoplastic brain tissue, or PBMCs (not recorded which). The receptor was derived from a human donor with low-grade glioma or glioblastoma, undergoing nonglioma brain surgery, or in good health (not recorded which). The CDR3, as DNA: TGTGCCAGCAGTCCCGATTTAGCAACTAGCACAGATACGCAGTATTTT. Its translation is CASSPDLATSTDTQYF.